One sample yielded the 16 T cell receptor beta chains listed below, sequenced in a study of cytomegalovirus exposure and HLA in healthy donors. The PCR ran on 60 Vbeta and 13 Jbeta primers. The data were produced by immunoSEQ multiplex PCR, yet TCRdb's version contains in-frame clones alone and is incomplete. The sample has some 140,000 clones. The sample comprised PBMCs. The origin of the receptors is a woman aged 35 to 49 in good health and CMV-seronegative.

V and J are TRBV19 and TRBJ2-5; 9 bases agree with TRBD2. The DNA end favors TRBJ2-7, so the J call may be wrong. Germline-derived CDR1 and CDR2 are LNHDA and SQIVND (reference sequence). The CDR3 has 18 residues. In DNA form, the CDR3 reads TGTGCCAGTAGTATAGTAGGGCTAGCGGGGAATTCCATCTACGAGCAGTACTTC. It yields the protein CASSIVGLAGNSIYEQYF.

The CDR3 sequence: CASSETGLSYGYTF. For the CDR3, the DNA is TGTGCCAGTAGCGAGACAGGGCTTTCCTATGGCTACACCTTC. The chain has TRBV19 and TRBJ1-2, with 7 bases that match TRBD1. V shed 6 bases, J shed 4 bases, and the junction held 8 bases outside the gene matches. CDR3 length: 14 residues. Germline CDR1 is LNHDA and CDR2 is SQIVND (reference sequence).

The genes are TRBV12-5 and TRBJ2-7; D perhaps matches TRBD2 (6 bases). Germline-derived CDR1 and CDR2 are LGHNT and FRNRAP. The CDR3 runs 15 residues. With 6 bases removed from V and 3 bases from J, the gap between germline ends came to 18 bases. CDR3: CASGRLGGTYYEQYV. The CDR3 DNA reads TGTGCTAGTGGACGACTCGGGGGAACATACTACGAGCAGTACGTC.

The CDR3 DNA reads as TGCGCCAGCAGCCGGCGCCGGGGTGGCGAGACCCAGTACTTC. Translation: CASSRRRGGETQYF. The chain carries TRBV5-1 and TRBJ2-5, with D possibly TRBD2 on 5 matching bases. Looked up from germline, CDR1 is SGHRS and CDR2 is YFSETQ. V lost 4 bases to trimming and J lost 5 bases, with 15 bases between them. This CDR3 comprises 14 residues.

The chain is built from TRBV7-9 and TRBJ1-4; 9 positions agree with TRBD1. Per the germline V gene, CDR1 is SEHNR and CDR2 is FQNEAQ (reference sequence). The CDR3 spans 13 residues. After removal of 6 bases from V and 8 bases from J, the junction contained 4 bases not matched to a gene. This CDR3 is CASRGQGNEKLFF. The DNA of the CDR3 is TGTGCCAGCAGAGGACAGGGGAACGAAAAACTGTTTTTT.

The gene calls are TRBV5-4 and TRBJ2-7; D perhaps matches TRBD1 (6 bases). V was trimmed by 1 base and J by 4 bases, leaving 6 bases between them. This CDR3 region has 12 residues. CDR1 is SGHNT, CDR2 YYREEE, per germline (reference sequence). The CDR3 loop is CASSLQGYEQYV. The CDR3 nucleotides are TGTGCCAGCAGCTTGCAGGGGTACGAGCAGTACGTC.

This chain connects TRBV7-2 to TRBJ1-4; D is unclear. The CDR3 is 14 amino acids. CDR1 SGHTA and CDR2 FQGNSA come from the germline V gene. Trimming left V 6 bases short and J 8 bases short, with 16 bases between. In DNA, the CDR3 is TGTGCCAGCAGTTTCGGCTCGACGGGGGAAAAACTGTTTTTT. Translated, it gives CASSFGSTGEKLFF.

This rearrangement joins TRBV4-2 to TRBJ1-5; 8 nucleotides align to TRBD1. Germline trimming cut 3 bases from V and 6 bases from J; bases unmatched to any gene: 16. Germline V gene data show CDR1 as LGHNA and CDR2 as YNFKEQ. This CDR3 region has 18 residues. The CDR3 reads CASSQRQPLDRDFQPQHF. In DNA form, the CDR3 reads TGTGCCAGCAGCCAGAGACAACCTCTGGACAGGGATTTTCAGCCCCAGCATTTT.

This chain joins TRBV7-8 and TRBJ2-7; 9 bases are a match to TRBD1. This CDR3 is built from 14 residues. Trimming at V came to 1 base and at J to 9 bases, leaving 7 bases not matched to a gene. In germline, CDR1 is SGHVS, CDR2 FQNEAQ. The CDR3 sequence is CASSLGGGTGRQYV. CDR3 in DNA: TGTGCCAGCAGCTTAGGGGGCGGGACAGGGCGGCAGTACGTC.

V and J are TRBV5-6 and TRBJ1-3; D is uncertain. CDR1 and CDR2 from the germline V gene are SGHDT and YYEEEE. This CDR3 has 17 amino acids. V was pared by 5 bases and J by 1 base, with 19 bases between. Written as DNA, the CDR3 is TGTGCCAGCAGGCGTACCATTTTGACAACATCTGGAAACACCATATATTTT. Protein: CASRRTILTTSGNTIYF.

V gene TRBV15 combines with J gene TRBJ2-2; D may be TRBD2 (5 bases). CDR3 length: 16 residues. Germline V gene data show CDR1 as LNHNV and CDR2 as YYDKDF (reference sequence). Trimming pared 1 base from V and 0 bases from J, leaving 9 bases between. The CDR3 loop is CATSRVEGSNTGELFF. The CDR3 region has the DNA TGTGCCACCAGCAGAGTAGAGGGTTCGAACACCGGGGAGCTGTTTTTT.

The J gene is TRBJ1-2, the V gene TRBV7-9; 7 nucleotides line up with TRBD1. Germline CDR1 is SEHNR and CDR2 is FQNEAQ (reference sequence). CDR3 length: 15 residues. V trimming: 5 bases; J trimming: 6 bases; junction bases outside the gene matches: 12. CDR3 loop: CASSLRDSEPDGYTF. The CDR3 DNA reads TGTGCCAGCAGCCTTCGGGACAGTGAACCTGATGGCTACACCTTC.

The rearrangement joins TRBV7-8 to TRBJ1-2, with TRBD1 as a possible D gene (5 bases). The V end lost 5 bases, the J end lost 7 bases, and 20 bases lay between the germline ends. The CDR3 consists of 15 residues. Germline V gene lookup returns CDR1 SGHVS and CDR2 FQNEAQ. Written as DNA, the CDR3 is TGTGCCAGCAGCGTAACTGGGGCGAGGTTGGGTGGCTACACCTTC. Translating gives CASSVTGARLGGYTF.

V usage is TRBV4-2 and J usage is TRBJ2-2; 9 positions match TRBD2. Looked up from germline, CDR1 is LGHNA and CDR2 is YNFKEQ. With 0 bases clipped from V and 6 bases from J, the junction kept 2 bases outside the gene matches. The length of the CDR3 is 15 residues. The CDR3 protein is CASSQESGGPGELFF. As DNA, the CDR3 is TGTGCCAGCAGCCAAGAAAGCGGGGGGCCCGGGGAGCTGTTTTTT.

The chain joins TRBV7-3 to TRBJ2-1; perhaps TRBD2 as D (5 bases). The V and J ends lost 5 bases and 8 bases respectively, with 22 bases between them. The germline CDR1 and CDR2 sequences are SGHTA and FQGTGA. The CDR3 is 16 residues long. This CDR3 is CASSRTALVSRDEQFF. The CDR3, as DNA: TGTGCCAGCAGCCGAACAGCCCTGGTATCGCGGGATGAGCAGTTCTTC.

In DNA, the CDR3 is TGTGCCAGCAGCGGACTAGCGGTGCAAAAATACAATGAGCAGTTCTTC. Its translation is CASSGLAVQKYNEQFF. The chain recombines TRBV7-9 with TRBJ2-1, with 10 nucleotides matching TRBD2. Per the germline V gene, CDR1 is SEHNR and CDR2 is FQNEAQ (reference sequence). The V and J ends lost 5 bases and 4 bases, in that order; junction bases with no gene match: 8. The CDR3 consists of 16 residues. Combining the CDR3 with reference TRBV7-9 and TRBJ2-1 gives the whole variable domain DTGVSQNPRHKITKRGQNVTFRCDPISEHNRLYWYRQTLGQGPEFLTYFQNEAQLEKSRLLSDRFSAERPKGSFSTLEIQRTEQGDSAMYLCASSGLAVQKYNEQFFGPGTRLTVL.